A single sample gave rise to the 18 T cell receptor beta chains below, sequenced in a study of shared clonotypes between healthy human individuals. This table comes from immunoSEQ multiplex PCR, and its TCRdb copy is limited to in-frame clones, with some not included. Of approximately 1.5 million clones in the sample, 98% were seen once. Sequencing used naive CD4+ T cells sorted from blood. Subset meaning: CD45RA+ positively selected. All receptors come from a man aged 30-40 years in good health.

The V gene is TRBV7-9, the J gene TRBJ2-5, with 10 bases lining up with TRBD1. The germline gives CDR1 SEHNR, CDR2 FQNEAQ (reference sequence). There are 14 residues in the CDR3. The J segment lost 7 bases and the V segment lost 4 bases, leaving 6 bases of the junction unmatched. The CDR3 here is CASSSDRGQVTQYF. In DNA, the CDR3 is TGTGCCAGCAGCTCAGACAGGGGGCAGGTGACCCAGTACTTC.

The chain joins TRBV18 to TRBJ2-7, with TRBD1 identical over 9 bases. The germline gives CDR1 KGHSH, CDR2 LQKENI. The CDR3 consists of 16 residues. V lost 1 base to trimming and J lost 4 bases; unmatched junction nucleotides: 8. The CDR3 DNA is TGTGCCAGCTCACCACAACAGGGGGCGAAGTCGTACGAGCAGTACTTC. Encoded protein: CASSPQQGAKSYEQYF.

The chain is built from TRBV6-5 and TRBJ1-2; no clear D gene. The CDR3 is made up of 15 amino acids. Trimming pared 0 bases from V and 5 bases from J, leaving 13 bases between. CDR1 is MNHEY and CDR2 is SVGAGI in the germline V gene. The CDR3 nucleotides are TGTGCCAGCAGTTACTCGCTGAACAGAGGATATGGCTACACCTTC. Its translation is CASSYSLNRGYGYTF.

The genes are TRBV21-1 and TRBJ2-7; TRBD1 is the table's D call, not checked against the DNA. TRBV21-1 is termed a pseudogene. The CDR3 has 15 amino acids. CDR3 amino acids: CASSNGRTIFYEQYF. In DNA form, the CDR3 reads TGTGCCAGCAGCAACGGTCGGACAATCTTCTACGAGCAGTACTTC.

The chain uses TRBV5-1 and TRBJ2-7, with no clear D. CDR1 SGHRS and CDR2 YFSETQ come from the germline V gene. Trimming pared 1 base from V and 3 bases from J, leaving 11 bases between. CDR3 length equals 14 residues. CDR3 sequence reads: CASSLSLWDYEQYF. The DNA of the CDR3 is TGCGCCAGCAGCTTGTCGCTCTGGGACTACGAGCAGTACTTC.

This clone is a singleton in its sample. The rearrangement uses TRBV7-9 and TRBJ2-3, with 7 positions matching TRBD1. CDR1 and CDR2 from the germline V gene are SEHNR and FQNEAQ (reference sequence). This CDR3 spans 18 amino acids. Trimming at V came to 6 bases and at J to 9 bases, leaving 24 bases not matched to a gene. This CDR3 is CASRLQHRDREGPWTQYF. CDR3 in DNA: TGTGCCAGCAGACTCCAACACCGGGACAGAGAGGGCCCGTGGACGCAGTATTTT.

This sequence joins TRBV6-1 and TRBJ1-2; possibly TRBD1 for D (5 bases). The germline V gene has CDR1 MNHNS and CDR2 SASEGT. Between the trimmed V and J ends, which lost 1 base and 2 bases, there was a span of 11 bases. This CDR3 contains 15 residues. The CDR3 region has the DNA TGTGCCAGCAGTGAAGGCGACAGCCCCAACTATGGCTACACCTTC. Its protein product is CASSEGDSPNYGYTF.

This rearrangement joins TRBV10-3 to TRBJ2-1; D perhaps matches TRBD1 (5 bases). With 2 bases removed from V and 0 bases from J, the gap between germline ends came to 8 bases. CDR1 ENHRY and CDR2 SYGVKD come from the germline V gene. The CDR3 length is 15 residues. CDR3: CAISEGADSYNEQFF. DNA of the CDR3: TGTGCCATCAGTGAGGGGGCGGACTCCTACAATGAGCAGTTCTTC.

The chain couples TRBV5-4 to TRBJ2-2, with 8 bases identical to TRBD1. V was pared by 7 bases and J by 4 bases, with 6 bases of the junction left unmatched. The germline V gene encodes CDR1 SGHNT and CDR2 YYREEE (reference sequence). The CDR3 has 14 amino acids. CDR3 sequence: CASGRTGGTGELFF. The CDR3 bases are TGTGCCAGCGGGAGAACAGGGGGCACCGGGGAGCTGTTTTTT.

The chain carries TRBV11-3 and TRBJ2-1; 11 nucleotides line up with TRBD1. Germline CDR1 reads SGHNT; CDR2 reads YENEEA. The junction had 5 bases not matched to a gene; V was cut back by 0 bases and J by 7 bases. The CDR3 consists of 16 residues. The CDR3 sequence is CASSLEPGTGGNEQFF. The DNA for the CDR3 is TGTGCCAGCAGCTTAGAGCCCGGGACAGGGGGAAATGAGCAGTTCTTC. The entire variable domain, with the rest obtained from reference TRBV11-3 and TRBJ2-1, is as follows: EAGVVQSPRYKIIEKKQPVAFWCNPISGHNTLYWYLQNLGQGPELLIRYENEEAVDDSQLPKDRFSAERLKGVDSTLKIQPAELGDSAVYLCASSLEPGTGGNEQFFGPGTRLTVL.

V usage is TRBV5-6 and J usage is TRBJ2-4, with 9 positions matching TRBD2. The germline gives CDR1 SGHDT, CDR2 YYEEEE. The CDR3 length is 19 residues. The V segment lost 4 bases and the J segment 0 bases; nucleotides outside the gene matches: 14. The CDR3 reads CASSAGLAGLGLAKNIQYF. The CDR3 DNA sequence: TGTGCCAGCAGCGCGGGCCTAGCGGGATTGGGTCTAGCCAAAAACATTCAGTACTTC.

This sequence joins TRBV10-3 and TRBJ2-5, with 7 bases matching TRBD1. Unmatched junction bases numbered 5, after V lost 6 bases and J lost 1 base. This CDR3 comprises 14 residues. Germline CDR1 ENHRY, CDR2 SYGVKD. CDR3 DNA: TGTGCCATCAGCATAGGACAGGTCCAAGAGACCCAGTACTTC. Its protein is CAISIGQVQETQYF.

CDR3 amino acids: CASSYGTANTEAFF. The CDR3 coding sequence is TGTGCCAGCAGTTACGGGACTGCGAACACTGAAGCTTTCTTT. The chain employs TRBV6-6 and TRBJ1-1, with D possibly being TRBD1 (5 bases). CDR1 and CDR2 (germline): MNHNY, SVGAGI (reference sequence). The CDR3 is 14 residues long. V lost 2 bases to trimming and J lost 1 base, with 8 bases between them.

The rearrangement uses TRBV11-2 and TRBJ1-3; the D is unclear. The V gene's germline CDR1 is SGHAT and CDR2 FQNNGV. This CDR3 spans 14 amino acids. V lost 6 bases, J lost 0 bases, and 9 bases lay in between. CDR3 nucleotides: TGTGCCAGCAGTGAGACGAGCTCTGGAAACACCATATATTTT. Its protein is CASSETSSGNTIYF.

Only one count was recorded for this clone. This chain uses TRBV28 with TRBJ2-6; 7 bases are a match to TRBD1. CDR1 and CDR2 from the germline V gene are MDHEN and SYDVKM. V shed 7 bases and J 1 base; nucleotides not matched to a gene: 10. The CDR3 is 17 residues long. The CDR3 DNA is TGTGCCAGCAAGTGGCCAGGGGGTAAGTCTGGGGCCAACGTCCTGACTTTC. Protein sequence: CASKWPGGKSGANVLTF. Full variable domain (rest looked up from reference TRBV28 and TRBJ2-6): DVKVTQSSRYLVKRTGEKVFLECVQDMDHENMFWYRQDPGLGLRLIYFSYDVKMKEKGDIPEGYSVSREKKERFSLILESASTNQTSMYLCASKWPGGKSGANVLTFGAGSRLTVL.

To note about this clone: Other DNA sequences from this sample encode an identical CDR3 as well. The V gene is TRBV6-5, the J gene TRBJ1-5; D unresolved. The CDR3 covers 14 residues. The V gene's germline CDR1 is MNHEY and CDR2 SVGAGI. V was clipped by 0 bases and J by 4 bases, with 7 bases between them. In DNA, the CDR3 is TGTGCCAGCAGTTACTCTGGGCCTAATCAGCCCCAGCATTTT. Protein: CASSYSGPNQPQHF.

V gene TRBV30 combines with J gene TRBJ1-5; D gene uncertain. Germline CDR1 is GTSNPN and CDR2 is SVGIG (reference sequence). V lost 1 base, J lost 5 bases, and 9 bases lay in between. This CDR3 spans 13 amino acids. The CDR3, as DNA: TGTGCCTGGAGTGGGGGTACCTATCAGCCCCAGCATTTT. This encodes CAWSGGTYQPQHF.

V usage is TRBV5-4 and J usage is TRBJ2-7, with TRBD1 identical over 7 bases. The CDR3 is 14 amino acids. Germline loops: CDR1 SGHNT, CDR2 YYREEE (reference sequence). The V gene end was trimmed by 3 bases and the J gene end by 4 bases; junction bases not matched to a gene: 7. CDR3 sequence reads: CASSSGTAPYEQYF. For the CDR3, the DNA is TGTGCCAGCAGCTCCGGGACAGCCCCTTACGAGCAGTACTTC.